Listed below are T cell receptor beta chains from one sample, sequenced in a study of cytomegalovirus exposure and HLA in healthy donors. Only in-frame clones appear in the TCRdb table, and some are missing; sequencing was by immunoSEQ multiplex PCR. The sample includes tens of thousands of clones, 84% seen only once; the top ten take 5.5% to 6.5%. The material sequenced was PBMCs. Receptors were obtained from a woman aged 18-29 years in good health and CMV-seropositive. CDR3s leave out the opening cysteine and the closing phenylalanine or tryptophan. The order of the fields is V gene, J gene, CDR3 protein.

v_call: TRBV6-4
j_call: TRBJ2-1
cdr3_aa: ASSVRGGVYNEQF

v_call: TRBV27
j_call: TRBJ1-5
cdr3_aa: ASSYAGTGAQPQH

v_call: TRBV4-1
j_call: TRBJ2-2
cdr3_aa: ASSQRTGTISSFGELF

v_call: TRBV5-8
j_call: TRBJ1-1
cdr3_aa: ASSLKGAEAF

v_call: TRBV28
j_call: TRBJ1-1
cdr3_aa: ASSPGTVIWVTEAF

v_call: TRBV18
j_call: TRBJ1-1
cdr3_aa: ASRQGTHTEAF

v_call: TRBV6-5
j_call: TRBJ2-2
cdr3_aa: ASSPVTGTGELF

v_call: TRBV27
j_call: TRBJ2-1
cdr3_aa: ASSTMAGAYNEQF

v_call: TRBV30
j_call: TRBJ2-1
cdr3_aa: AWSGGRGGSYNEQF

v_call: TRBV9
j_call: TRBJ2-7
cdr3_aa: ASSVGSGGGYEQY

v_call: TRBV6-1
j_call: TRBJ1-3
cdr3_aa: ASSDWTGGGNTIY

v_call: TRBV6-1
j_call: TRBJ2-7
cdr3_aa: ASSVTSGGAHEQY

v_call: TRBV28
j_call: TRBJ1-5
cdr3_aa: ASSLFGGNNQPQH

v_call: TRBV5-1
j_call: TRBJ1-4
cdr3_aa: ASSLGARANEKLF

v_call: TRBV7-2
j_call: TRBJ2-3
cdr3_aa: ASSLRGGLANTDTQY

v_call: TRBV18
j_call: TRBJ2-1
cdr3_aa: ASSQAGASEQF

v_call: TRBV18
j_call: TRBJ1-2
cdr3_aa: ASSPQGTGDYGYT

v_call: TRBV5-1
j_call: TRBJ1-1
cdr3_aa: ASSTRTGLNTEAF

v_call: TRBV4-1
j_call: TRBJ2-5
cdr3_aa: ASSRLGLAGGETQY

v_call: TRBV5-1
j_call: TRBJ1-3
cdr3_aa: ASSLASGAAGNTIY

v_call: TRBV9
j_call: TRBJ1-2
cdr3_aa: ASSVGGAYGYT

v_call: TRBV5-4
j_call: TRBJ2-3
cdr3_aa: ASSPQAGSPTQY

v_call: TRBV2
j_call: TRBJ1-5
cdr3_aa: ASSGAETGVSQH

v_call: TRBV2
j_call: TRBJ2-7
cdr3_aa: ASSRPDKEQY